A single sample gave rise to the 15 T cell receptor beta chains below, sequenced in a study of Graves' ophthalmopathy and Graves' hyperthyroidism. Amplification targeted the TCR beta CDR3 regions, with RNA transcripts as the source material. First-round RT-PCR used HTBI primers; second-round multiplex PCR followed. Each CDR3 protein gets one entry after TCRdb re-called the multiplex PCR reads with MiXCR. The table lists about 180,000 distinct CDR3 sequences, under 40% of them singletons. Sequencing input: peripheral blood. Receptors were obtained from a woman in her forties with Graves' ophthalmopathy.

On this clonotype: At one of its ends the junction is not consistent with the germline gene, which may arise from a read error. This rearrangement joins TRBV28 to TRBJ2-7, with D perhaps matching TRBD1 (5 bases). Germline-derived CDR1 and CDR2 are MDHEN and SYDVKM. CDR3 size: 16 residues. DNA for the CDR3: TGTGCCATCAGTTTGCGCCCCATCACAGGTTTCTACGGGCAGTACTTC. This encodes CAISLRPITGFYGQYF.

This chain links TRBV12-3 or TRBV12-4 with TRBJ1-1, with 11 bases matching TRBD1. CDR3 size: 15 residues. V dropped 5 bases and J dropped 4; count of bases not matched to a gene: 6. The DNA for the CDR3 is TGTGCCAGCAGTGGCAGGACAGGGGGCTTCACTGAAGCTTTCTTT. Translation: CASSGRTGGFTEAFF.

Many counts were recorded for this clonotype. V is TRBV6-2 or TRBV6-3 and J is TRBJ1-1, with D unresolved. Germline V gives CDR1 MNHEY, CDR2 SVGEGT. The CDR3 is 13 amino acids. The V and J ends lost 7 bases and 2 bases respectively, with 11 bases between them. CDR3 amino acids: CASTRQPNTEAFF. The CDR3 DNA is TGTGCCAGCACTAGGCAGCCCAACACTGAAGCTTTCTTT.

This clonotype appeared many times. The V gene is TRBV5-1, the J gene TRBJ2-7; perhaps TRBD1 as D (7 bases). V lost 3 bases and J 3 bases, leaving 13 bases between the germline ends. Per germline, CDR1 SGHRS and CDR2 YFSETQ. The CDR3 runs 14 residues. The CDR3 sequence: CASSSQGGSYEQYF. The DNA for the CDR3 is TGCGCCAGCAGCTCCCAGGGGGGCAGCTACGAGCAGTACTTC.

This clonotype was seen a handful of times. CDR3 DNA sequence: TGTGCCAGCAGTACTAACCGACGGACAGTAAGCAATCAGCCCCAGCATTTT. The encoded protein is CASSTNRRTVSNQPQHF. The rearrangement uses TRBV28 and TRBJ1-5; tentative D call: TRBD1 (6 bases). This CDR3 has 17 amino acids. The V gene's germline CDR1 is MDHEN and CDR2 SYDVKM. The V gene lost 5 bases and the J gene lost 1 base, with 18 bases spanning the gap.

This clonotype was seen repeatedly, ten times or more. The V gene is TRBV28, the J gene TRBJ2-7; 9 bases line up with TRBD1. V shed 4 bases and J 3 bases; nucleotides not matched to a gene: 10. CDR1 MDHEN and CDR2 SYDVKM come from the germline V gene. This CDR3 comprises 16 residues. In DNA form, the CDR3 reads TGTGCCAGCAGTTCATCCGGGACAGGGTCGGGCTACGAGCAGTACTTC. It codes for CASSSSGTGSGYEQYF.

The table lists this clonotype with many counts. The rearrangement uses TRBV6-2 or TRBV6-3 and TRBJ1-6; 8 positions agree with TRBD1. The CDR3 has 16 residues. The germline V gene has CDR1 MNHEY and CDR2 SVGEGT. The junction had 3 bases not matched to a gene; V was cut back by 5 bases and J by 0 bases. The CDR3 region has the DNA TGTGCCAGCAGTCGGGACAGGAGCTCCTATAATTCACCCCTCCACTTT. Its translation is CASSRDRSSYNSPLHF.

This clonotype was seen repeatedly, ten times or more. This chain connects TRBV12-3 or TRBV12-4 to TRBJ1-1; D ambiguous. CDR3 length: 12 amino acids. Between the trimmed V and J ends, which lost 5 bases and 9 bases, there was a span of 13 bases. The CDR3 sequence: CASSRGLSKAFF. For the CDR3, the DNA is TGTGCCAGCAGTCGCGGCTTGTCAAAAGCTTTCTTT.

This clonotype was detected ten times or more. The chain has TRBV12-3 or TRBV12-4 and TRBJ2-7; D is possibly TRBD1 (6 bases). The V end was cut by 5 bases, the J end by 3 bases, with 14 bases between. CDR3 size: 14 residues. The CDR3 region is CASSEQGLGYEQYF. The DNA of the CDR3 is TGTGCCAGCAGTGAACAGGGTTTAGGCTACGAGCAGTACTTC.

The rearrangement uses TRBV29-1 and TRBJ1-2, with 7 bases identical to TRBD1. This CDR3 comprises 12 residues. Germline lookup yields CDR1 SQVTM and CDR2 ANQGSEA. Trimming removed 0 bases from V and 13 bases from J; junction bases left unmatched: 8. The CDR3 here is CSVEDATRDSTF. The CDR3 coding sequence is TGCAGCGTTGAAGATGCTACCAGGGACAGCACCTTC.

The chain combines TRBV12-5 with TRBJ2-5, with D tentatively TRBD2 (6 bases). The CDR3 extends over 12 amino acids. V was shortened by 3 bases and J by 7 bases, with 9 bases between the two germline ends. The germline gives CDR1 LGHNT, CDR2 FRNRAP. CDR3 loop: CASGFPGGTQYF. The CDR3 DNA reads as TGTGCTAGTGGTTTTCCCGGGGGGACCCAGTACTTC.

This clonotype was observed many times. The chain is built from TRBV4-2 and TRBJ1-2; tentative D call: TRBD1 (6 bases). The CDR3 totals 15 residues. V shed 4 bases and J shed 5 bases, with 17 bases lying between them. Germline V gene sequence: CDR1 LGHNA, CDR2 YNFKEQ. The CDR3 nucleotides are TGTGCCAGCAGCCTAAGGCGGGGGGCAGGGTATGGCTACACCTTC. This sequence encodes CASSLRRGAGYGYTF.

This clonotype was recorded at least ten times. The chain recombines TRBV19 with TRBJ2-7; TRBD1 agrees at 9 bases. In germline, CDR1 is LNHDA, CDR2 SQIVND (reference sequence). This CDR3 region has 15 residues. The trim removed 4 bases at V and 5 bases at J, leaving 9 bases unmatched. The DNA of the CDR3 is TGTGCCAGTAGTACCCTCGGGACAGGGAGCGACGAGCAGTACTTC. It translates to CASSTLGTGSDEQYF.

This clonotype was recorded many times. This chain uses TRBV4-1 with TRBJ1-6; TRBD1 is a possible D gene (6 bases). CDR1 is MGHRA, CDR2 YSYEKL, per germline. The CDR3 is 16 residues long. V was cut by 5 bases and J by 7 bases, with 18 bases left in between. CDR3 sequence reads: CASSIYPGQVNSPLHF. CDR3 DNA sequence: TGCGCCAGCAGCATCTACCCGGGACAAGTGAATTCACCCCTCCACTTT.

The V gene is TRBV24-1, the J gene TRBJ1-5; D gene ambiguous. V lost 5 bases, J lost 7 bases, and 8 bases lay in between. From germline, CDR1 is KGHDR and CDR2 SFDVKD. The CDR3 is made up of 12 amino acids. The chain's CDR3 is CATSVGGQPQHF. The CDR3 coding sequence is TGTGCCACCAGTGTCGGAGGGCAGCCCCAGCATTTT.